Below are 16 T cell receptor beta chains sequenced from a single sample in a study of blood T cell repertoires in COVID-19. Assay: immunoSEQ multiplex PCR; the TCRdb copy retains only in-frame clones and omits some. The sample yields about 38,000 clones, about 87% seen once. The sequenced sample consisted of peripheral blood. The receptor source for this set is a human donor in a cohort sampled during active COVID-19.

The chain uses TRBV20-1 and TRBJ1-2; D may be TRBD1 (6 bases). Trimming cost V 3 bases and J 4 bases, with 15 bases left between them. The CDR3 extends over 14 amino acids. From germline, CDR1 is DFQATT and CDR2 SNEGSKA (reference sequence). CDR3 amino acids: CSASGQSRGYGYTF. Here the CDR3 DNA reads TGCAGTGCTAGTGGACAGTCTAGGGGCTATGGCTACACCTTC.

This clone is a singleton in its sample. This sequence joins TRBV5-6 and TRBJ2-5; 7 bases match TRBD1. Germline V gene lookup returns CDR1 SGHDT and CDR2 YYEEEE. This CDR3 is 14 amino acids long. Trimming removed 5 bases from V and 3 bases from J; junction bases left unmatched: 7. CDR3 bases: TGTGCCAGCAGTTGGGCCGGGACAGAAGAGACCCAGTACTTC. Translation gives CASSWAGTEETQYF. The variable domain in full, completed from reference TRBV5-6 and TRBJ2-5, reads DAGVTQSPTHLIKTRGQQVTLRCSPKSGHDTVSWYQQALGQGPQFIFQYYEEEERQRGNFPDRFSGHQFPNYSSELNVNALLLGDSALYLCASSWAGTEETQYFGPGTRLLVL.

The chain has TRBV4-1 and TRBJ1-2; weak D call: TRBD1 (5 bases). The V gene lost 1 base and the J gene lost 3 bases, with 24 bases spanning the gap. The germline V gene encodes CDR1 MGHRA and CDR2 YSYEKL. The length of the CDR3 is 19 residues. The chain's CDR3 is CASSQGRKPWGGSDYGYTF. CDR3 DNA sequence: TGCGCCAGCAGCCAAGGGAGGAAACCGTGGGGGGGTTCAGACTATGGCTACACCTTC.

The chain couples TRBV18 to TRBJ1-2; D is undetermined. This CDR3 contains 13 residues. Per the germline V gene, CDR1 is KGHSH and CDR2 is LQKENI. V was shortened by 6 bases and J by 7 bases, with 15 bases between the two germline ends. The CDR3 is CASSQNAGSGYTF. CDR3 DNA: TGTGCCAGCTCCCAAAACGCAGGCTCTGGCTACACCTTC.

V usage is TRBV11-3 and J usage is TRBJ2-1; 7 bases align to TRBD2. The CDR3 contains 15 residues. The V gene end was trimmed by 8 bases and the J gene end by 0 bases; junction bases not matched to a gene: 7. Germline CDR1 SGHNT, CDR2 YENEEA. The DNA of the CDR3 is TGTGCCAGCGCTAGCGGTGAAAGCTCCTACAATGAGCAGTTCTTC. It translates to CASASGESSYNEQFF. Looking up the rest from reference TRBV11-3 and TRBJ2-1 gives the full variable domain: EAGVVQSPRYKIIEKKQPVAFWCNPISGHNTLYWYLQNLGQGPELLIRYENEEAVDDSQLPKDRFSAERLKGVDSTLKIQPAELGDSAVYLCASASGESSYNEQFFGPGTRLTVL.

The CDR3 sequence is CASSIDQFRGSTGELFF. CDR3 DNA sequence: TGTGCCAGTAGTATAGATCAATTCCGAGGGAGCACCGGGGAGCTGTTTTTT. This sequence joins TRBV19 and TRBJ2-2; D perhaps matches TRBD2 (5 bases). Germline assignment: CDR1 LNHDA and CDR2 SQIVND (reference sequence). V was trimmed by 0 bases and J by 4 bases, leaving 15 bases between them. CDR3 length: 17 residues. The entire variable domain, with the rest obtained from reference TRBV19 and TRBJ2-2, is as follows: DGGITQSPKYLFRKEGQNVTLSCEQNLNHDAMYWYRQDPGQGLRLIYYSQIVNDFQKGDIAEGYSVSREKKESFPLTVTSAQKNPTAFYLCASSIDQFRGSTGELFFGEGSRLTVL.

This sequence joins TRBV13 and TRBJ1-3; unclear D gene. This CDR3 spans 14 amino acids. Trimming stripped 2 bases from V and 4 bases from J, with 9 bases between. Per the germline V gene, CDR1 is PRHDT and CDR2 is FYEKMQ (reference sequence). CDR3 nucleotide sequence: TGTGCCAGCAGCTTATCACAGCCAGGAAACACCATATATTTT. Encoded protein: CASSLSQPGNTIYF. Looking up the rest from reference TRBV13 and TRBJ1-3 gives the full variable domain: AAGVIQSPRHLIKEKRETATLKCYPIPRHDTVYWYQQGPGQDPQFLISFYEKMQSDKGSIPDRFSAQQFSDYHSELNMSSLELGDSALYFCASSLSQPGNTIYFGEGSWLTVV.

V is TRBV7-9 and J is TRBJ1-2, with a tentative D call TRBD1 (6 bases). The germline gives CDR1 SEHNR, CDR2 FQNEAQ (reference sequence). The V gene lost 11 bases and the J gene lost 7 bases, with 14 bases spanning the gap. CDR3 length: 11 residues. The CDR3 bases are TGTGCCCAGGCGGGGGCCGGTGGCTACACCTTC. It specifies CAQAGAGGYTF. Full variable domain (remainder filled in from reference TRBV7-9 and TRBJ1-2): DTGVSQNPRHKITKRGQNVTFRCDPISEHNRLYWYRQTLGQGPEFLTYFQNEAQLEKSRLLSDRFSAERPKGSFSTLEIQRTEQGDSAMYLCAQAGAGGYTFGSGTRLTVV.

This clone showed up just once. CDR3 nucleotide sequence: TGTGCCAGTCGACCGACAGTAATGAACACTGAAGCTTTCTTT. As protein: CASRPTVMNTEAFF. The gene calls are TRBV19 and TRBJ1-1; TRBD1 might be the D (5 bases). V was pared by 8 bases and J by 0 bases, with 13 bases between. Germline loops: CDR1 LNHDA, CDR2 SQIVND (reference sequence). The CDR3 length is 14 residues.

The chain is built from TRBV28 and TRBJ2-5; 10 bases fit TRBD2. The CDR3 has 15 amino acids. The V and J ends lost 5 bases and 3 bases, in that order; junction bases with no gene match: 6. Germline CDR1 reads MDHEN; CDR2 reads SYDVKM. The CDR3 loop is CASSTRTSGKETQYF. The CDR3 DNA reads TGTGCCAGCAGTACTAGGACTAGCGGAAAAGAGACCCAGTACTTC.

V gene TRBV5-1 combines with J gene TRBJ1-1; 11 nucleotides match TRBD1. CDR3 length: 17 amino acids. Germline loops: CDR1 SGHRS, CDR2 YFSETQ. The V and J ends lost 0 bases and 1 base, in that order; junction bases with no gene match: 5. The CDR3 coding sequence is TGCGCCAGCAGCTTGGGGACAGGGGGCGTTGGGAACACTGAAGCTTTCTTT. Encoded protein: CASSLGTGGVGNTEAFF.

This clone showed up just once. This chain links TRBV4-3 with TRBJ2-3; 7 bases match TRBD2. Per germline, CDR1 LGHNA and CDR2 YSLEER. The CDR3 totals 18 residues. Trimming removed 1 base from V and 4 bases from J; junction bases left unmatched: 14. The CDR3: CASSQGLAGRGGADTQYF. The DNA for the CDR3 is TGCGCCAGCAGCCAAGGCTTAGCGGGCCGTGGGGGGGCAGATACGCAGTATTTT.

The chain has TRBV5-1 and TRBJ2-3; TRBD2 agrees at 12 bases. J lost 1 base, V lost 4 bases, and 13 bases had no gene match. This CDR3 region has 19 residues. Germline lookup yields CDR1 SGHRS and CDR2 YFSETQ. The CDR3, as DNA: TGCGCCAGCAGCCAAGGACTAGCGGGAACCATAAGGGGCACAGATACGCAGTATTTT. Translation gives CASSQGLAGTIRGTDTQYF.

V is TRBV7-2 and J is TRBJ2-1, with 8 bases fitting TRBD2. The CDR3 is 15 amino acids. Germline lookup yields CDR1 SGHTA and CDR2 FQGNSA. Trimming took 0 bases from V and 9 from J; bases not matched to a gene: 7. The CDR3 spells CASSLAQSGSLEQFF. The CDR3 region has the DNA TGTGCCAGCAGCTTAGCCCAGAGCGGGAGTCTTGAGCAGTTCTTC.

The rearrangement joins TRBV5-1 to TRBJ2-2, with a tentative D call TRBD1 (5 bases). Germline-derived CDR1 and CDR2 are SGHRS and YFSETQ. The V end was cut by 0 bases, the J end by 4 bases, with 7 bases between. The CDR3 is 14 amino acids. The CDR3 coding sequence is TGCGCCAGCAGCTTGGTTCAGGGCACCGGGGAGCTGTTTTTT. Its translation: CASSLVQGTGELFF.

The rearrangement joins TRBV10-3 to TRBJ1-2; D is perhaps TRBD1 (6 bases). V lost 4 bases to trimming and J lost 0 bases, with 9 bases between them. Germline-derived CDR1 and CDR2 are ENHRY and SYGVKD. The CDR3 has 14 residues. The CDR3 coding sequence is TGTGCCATCAGTGGAGGGGGAACTAACTATGGCTACACCTTC. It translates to CAISGGGTNYGYTF.